These 16 T cell receptor beta chains were sequenced from one sample in a study of early T cells in non-severe SARS-CoV-2 infection. TCRdb reprocessed the 5' RACE reads via MiXCR and lists one record per CDR3 protein. The sample shows tens of thousands of distinct CDR3 sequences, approximately 6.1% of them seen only once. Source material: whole blood. Receptor source: an adult who was a healthcare worker with PCR-confirmed SARS-CoV-2 infection or an uninfected control (not recorded which).

This chain connects TRBV30 to TRBJ2-3; D is possibly TRBD1 (6 bases). From germline, CDR1 is GTSNPN and CDR2 SVGIG (reference sequence). Trimming left V 3 bases short and J 1 base short, with 11 bases between. The CDR3 is 14 residues long. The CDR3 is CAWRQGRGTDTQYF. The DNA of the CDR3 is TGTGCCTGGAGACAGGGTAGGGGCACAGATACGCAGTATTTT. Combining the CDR3 with reference TRBV30 and TRBJ2-3 gives the whole variable domain SQTIHQWPATLVQPVGSPLSLECTVEGTSNPNLYWYRQAAGRGLQLLFYSVGIGQISSEVPQNLSASRPQDRQFILSSKKLLLSDSGFYLCAWRQGRGTDTQYFGPGTRLTVL.

Many counts were recorded for this clonotype. The rearrangement links TRBV7-9 to TRBJ2-4; D is undetermined. With 2 bases removed from V and 8 bases from J, the gap between germline ends came to 10 bases. The CDR3 runs 13 residues. Germline V gene data show CDR1 as SEHNR and CDR2 as FQNEAQ (reference sequence). Written as DNA, the CDR3 is TGTGCCAGCAGCTTACCCAACGGTGACATTCAGTACTTC. This sequence encodes CASSLPNGDIQYF.

This clonotype came up a few times. CDR3 in amino acids: CASSFYFSPSGKNTGELFF. The DNA of the CDR3 is TGTGCCAGCAGTTTCTATTTCTCGCCCTCTGGCAAGAACACCGGGGAGCTGTTTTTT. The chain is built from TRBV27 and TRBJ2-2; unclear D gene. This CDR3 has 19 amino acids. Between the trimmed V and J ends, which lost 3 bases and 1 base, there was a span of 21 bases. Germline CDR1 MNHEY, CDR2 SMNVEV (reference sequence).

This clonotype was seen ten or more times. This chain connects TRBV3-1 to TRBJ2-3, with D perhaps TRBD1 (5 bases). The V gene's germline CDR1 is LGHDT and CDR2 YNNKEL (reference sequence). V was clipped by 0 bases and J by 4 bases, with 11 bases between them. CDR3 length equals 15 residues. The CDR3 nucleotides read TGTGCCAGCAGCCAAGATGAGACAGTTCCAGATACGCAGTATTTT. It codes for CASSQDETVPDTQYF.

This clonotype came up a few times. This chain joins TRBV9 and TRBJ2-1, with D possibly matching TRBD2 (6 bases). V was trimmed by 2 bases and J by 7 bases, leaving 16 bases between them. CDR3 length: 15 residues. Germline CDR1 and CDR2: SGDLS and YYNGEE. This CDR3 is CASSVGLPSGNEQFF. The CDR3, as DNA: TGTGCCAGCAGCGTGGGACTCCCCTCTGGGAATGAGCAGTTCTTC.

As to this clonotype: This may come from a read error, since a much larger clone is one base off. The chain joins TRBV6-2 or TRBV6-3 to TRBJ2-1; 7 positions agree with TRBD2. This CDR3 has 12 residues. Germline CDR1 and CDR2: MNHEY and SVGEGT. In nucleotides, the CDR3 is TGTTCCAGCAGGACTAGGAAGGGTGAGCAGTTCTTC. It specifies CSSRTRKGEQFF.

Details on this clonotype: The junction differs from germline at one of its ends, possibly a read error. The chain couples TRBV2 to TRBJ2-1; D is undetermined. Germline V gives CDR1 SNHLY, CDR2 FYNNEI. The CDR3 is 13 amino acids. CDR3 sequence (DNA): TGTGCCAGCAGTGATCCGAACTACAATGAACAGTTCTTC. Residues: CASSDPNYNEQFF.

The sample holds many counts of this clonotype. V gene TRBV28 combines with J gene TRBJ2-4; TRBD2 matches at 10 bases. From germline, CDR1 is MDHEN and CDR2 SYDVKM. V lost 6 bases, J lost 7 bases, and 6 bases stayed unmatched. The CDR3 covers 14 residues. CDR3 sequence: CASRPLAGENIQYF. CDR3 DNA: TGTGCCAGCAGACCTCTAGCGGGAGAGAACATTCAGTACTTC.

This chain connects TRBV28 to TRBJ2-7; D may be TRBD1 or TRBD2 (5 bases each). Trimming left V 3 bases short and J 6 bases short, with 6 bases between. The CDR3 runs to 11 residues. Per the germline V gene, CDR1 is MDHEN and CDR2 is SYDVKM. This CDR3 is CASSLGVEQYF. The CDR3, as DNA: TGTGCCAGCAGTTTGGGGGTCGAGCAGTACTTC.

At least ten counts were recorded for this clonotype. J is TRBJ2-1 and V is TRBV3-1; D is perhaps TRBD2 (5 bases). The germline gives CDR1 LGHDT, CDR2 YNNKEL (reference sequence). V was clipped by 0 bases and J by 9 bases, with 9 bases between them. CDR3 length: 13 amino acids. The CDR3, as DNA: TGTGCCAGCAGCCAAGAGGTCCGGGGTGAGCAGTTCTTC. Translation gives CASSQEVRGEQFF.

The DNA of the CDR3 is TGTGCCAGTAGTGACCGGGGACAGGGTAGCTACAATGAGCAGTTCTTC. Translation: CASSDRGQGSYNEQFF. The chain has TRBV19 and TRBJ2-1; the match to TRBD1 covers 9 bases. V lost 5 bases and J lost 3; bases outside the gene matches: 8. CDR1 and CDR2 from the germline V gene are LNHDA and SQIVND (reference sequence). The CDR3 sequence is 16 residues long.

This clonotype was recorded at least ten times. The CDR3, as DNA: TGTGCCAGCAGGTATTCCTGGGGGACTGAAGCTTTCTTT. Translation: CASRYSWGTEAFF. The rearrangement uses TRBV12-3 or TRBV12-4 and TRBJ1-1, with a tentative D call TRBD1 (5 bases). V was pared by 6 bases and J by 5 bases, with 13 bases between. This CDR3 spans 13 amino acids.

V and J are TRBV5-6 and TRBJ2-7; TRBD2 matches 7 bases. CDR1 and CDR2 from the germline V gene are SGHDT and YYEEEE. V lost 2 bases and J lost 9; bases outside the gene matches: 23. The CDR3 runs 18 residues. The chain's CDR3 is CASSFPGGNSGLPGRQYF. CDR3 sequence (DNA): TGTGCCAGCAGCTTCCCCGGGGGTAATAGCGGGCTCCCTGGTAGGCAGTACTTC.

Comment on this clonotype: Since a much larger clone is just one base distant, this may be a read error. V gene TRBV9 combines with J gene TRBJ2-3; D gene unclear. The CDR3 sequence is 15 residues long. The germline V gene has CDR1 SGDLS and CDR2 YYNGEE. V was shortened by 0 bases and J by 0 bases, with 8 bases between the two germline ends. The CDR3 DNA reads as TGTGCCAGCAGCGTAGAGGCCAGGAGCACAGATACGCAGTATTTT. Its translation is CASSVEARSTDTQYF. The whole variable domain, filled in from reference TRBV9 and TRBJ2-3, reads DSGVTQTPKHLITATGQRVTLRCSPRSGDLSVYWYQQSLDQGLQFLIQYYNGEERAKGNILERFSAQQFPDLHSELNLSSLELGDSALYFCASSVEARSTDTQYFGPGTRLTVL.

The genes are TRBV5-6 and TRBJ2-7; 16 bases agree with TRBD2. The CDR3 totals 18 residues. From germline, CDR1 is SGHDT and CDR2 YYEEEE. Trimming at V came to 2 bases and at J to 5 bases, leaving 10 bases not matched to a gene. As DNA, the CDR3 is TGTGCCAGCAGCTTTGGCGGGACTAGCGGGAGGGCCCCCCACGAGCAGTACTTC. This sequence encodes CASSFGGTSGRAPHEQYF.

This clonotype came up many times. V gene TRBV10-1 combines with J gene TRBJ2-1, with 12 positions matching TRBD2. With V trimmed by 3 bases and J by 8 bases, 5 bases remained unmatched. Germline CDR1 reads WNHNN; CDR2 reads SYGVQD (reference sequence). The CDR3 is 15 residues long. The DNA for the CDR3 is TGCGCCAGCAGTGAACTAGCGGGAGGAGGCGATGAGCAGTTCTTC. Amino acid sequence: CASSELAGGGDEQFF.